Each of the 22 T cell receptor beta chains below was sequenced from the same sample in a study of T cell responses to AZD1222 COVID-19 vaccine. Some clones are missing from TCRdb's copy, which holds only in-frame ones; the method was immunoSEQ multiplex PCR. The sample carries about 140,000 clones, approximately 94% recorded once. Sample: peripheral blood, taken on day 0 of AZD1222 vaccination. All receptors derive from an adult in good health.

V is TRBV30 and J is TRBJ2-7; 8 positions match TRBD1. The CDR3 runs 15 residues. Unmatched junction bases numbered 6, after V lost 0 bases and J lost 2 bases. Germline V gene lookup returns CDR1 GTSNPN and CDR2 SVGIG (reference sequence). The CDR3 DNA reads as TGTGCCTGGAGTGTACTTCAGGGGGCGGCCTACGAGCAGTACTTC. Amino acid sequence: CAWSVLQGAAYEQYF. Variable domain in full (rest from reference TRBV30 and TRBJ2-7): SQTIHQWPATLVQPVGSPLSLECTVEGTSNPNLYWYRQAAGRGLQLLFYSVGIGQISSEVPQNLSASRPQDRQFILSSKKLLLSDSGFYLCAWSVLQGAAYEQYFGPGTRLTVT.

This chain joins TRBV4-3 and TRBJ2-1; 10 nucleotides agree with TRBD1. CDR1 and CDR2 (germline): LGHNA, YSLEER. The length of the CDR3 is 16 residues. V dropped 4 bases and J dropped 4; count of bases not matched to a gene: 7. The CDR3 loop is CASSPEGTGVYNEQFF. CDR3 DNA: TGCGCCAGCAGCCCAGAGGGGACAGGGGTTTACAATGAGCAGTTCTTC.

This chain uses TRBV28 with TRBJ2-2; D remains ambiguous. In germline, CDR1 is MDHEN, CDR2 SYDVKM. There are 14 residues in the CDR3. The V end was cut by 6 bases, the J end by 7 bases, with 15 bases between. CDR3 sequence (DNA): TGTGCCAGCAGGCCCACCCGGATCGACGGGGAGCTGTTTTTT. This translates into CASRPTRIDGELFF.

This rearrangement joins TRBV29-1 to TRBJ2-6; 9 bases map to TRBD1. Germline CDR1 SQVTM, CDR2 ANQGSEA. After removal of 6 bases from V and 0 bases from J, the junction contained 9 bases not matched to a gene. This CDR3 is 17 amino acids long. The CDR3 protein is CSVLTGTGSSGANVLTF. The CDR3 DNA sequence: TGCAGCGTCTTAACGGGGACAGGGTCCTCTGGGGCCAACGTCCTGACTTTC.

The rearrangement uses TRBV7-9 and TRBJ2-7, with TRBD2 matching over 7 bases. Germline trimming cut 2 bases from V and 6 bases from J; bases unmatched to any gene: 13. Germline V gives CDR1 SEHNR, CDR2 FQNEAQ (reference sequence). The CDR3 has 16 residues. The CDR3 is CASSLPGGGMPSEQYF. The DNA for the CDR3 is TGTGCCAGCAGCTTACCTGGGGGAGGGATGCCTAGCGAGCAGTACTTC.

This clone was found once. This chain connects TRBV5-8 to TRBJ2-7; no clear D gene. CDR3 length equals 16 residues. Germline V gives CDR1 SGHTS, CDR2 YDEGEE. With 4 bases removed from V and 2 bases from J, the gap between germline ends came to 19 bases. Here the CDR3 reads CASSQTEKMVTYEQYF. The CDR3 bases are TGTGCCAGCAGCCAGACGGAAAAGATGGTCACCTACGAGCAGTACTTC.

The rearrangement joins TRBV7-2 to TRBJ1-2; D not resolved. CDR1 and CDR2 from the germline V gene are SGHTA and FQGNSA. V was trimmed by 0 bases and J by 8 bases, leaving 13 bases between them. The CDR3 spans 14 residues. The CDR3 DNA sequence: TGTGCCAGCAGCTTAGCCGGGCCCCCCAGGGGCTACACCTTC. It is translated as CASSLAGPPRGYTF.

Only one count was recorded for this clone. The chain combines TRBV5-1 with TRBJ2-3; tentative D call: TRBD2 (6 bases). V dropped 4 bases and J dropped 0 bases, with 12 bases sitting between them. Germline V lookup: CDR1 SGHRS, CDR2 YFSETQ. This CDR3 region has 15 residues. The CDR3 DNA follows: TGCGCCAGCAGCATCGGGACTCCTAGCACAGATACGCAGTATTTT. It encodes CASSIGTPSTDTQYF.

The rearrangement uses TRBV6-2 or TRBV6-3 and TRBJ1-5, with TRBD1 identical over 10 bases. Germline-derived CDR1 and CDR2 are MNHEY and SVGEGT. After removal of 0 bases from V and 2 bases from J, the junction contained 4 bases not matched to a gene. This CDR3 has 17 residues. CDR3 coding DNA: TGTGCCAGCAGTTACTCGTTCGGGACAGGGGGCAATCAGCCCCAGCATTTT. Its protein is CASSYSFGTGGNQPQHF.

The V gene is TRBV28, the J gene TRBJ2-3; a possible D gene is TRBD2 (6 bases). The germline CDR1 and CDR2 sequences are MDHEN and SYDVKM. Trimming took 4 bases from V and 0 from J, leaving 11 bases between them. The CDR3 consists of 15 residues. For the CDR3, the DNA is TGTGCCAGCAGTTCGTACAGCGGGAGCACAGATACGCAGTATTTT. Residues: CASSSYSGSTDTQYF.

The chain links TRBV2 to TRBJ2-7; D gene ambiguous. The CDR3 spans 15 residues. The ends were cut back, 4 bases at V and 5 bases at J, with 18 bases in the middle. From germline, CDR1 is SNHLY and CDR2 FYNNEI. CDR3 sequence (DNA): TGTGCCAGCAGTGCTGTAGGACCCCCAGGCCACGAGCAGTACTTC. This encodes CASSAVGPPGHEQYF.

The V gene is TRBV6-5, the J gene TRBJ2-7, with 9 bases matching TRBD1. Per the germline V gene, CDR1 is MNHEY and CDR2 is SVGAGI. The V gene end was trimmed by 6 bases and the J gene end by 2 bases; junction bases not matched to a gene: 5. The CDR3 has 14 amino acids. CDR3 in amino acids: CASRPGTGPYEQYF. The CDR3 DNA reads TGTGCCAGCAGACCCGGGACAGGGCCCTACGAGCAGTACTTC.

The chain employs TRBV6-1 and TRBJ1-1; no definite D call. This CDR3 has 14 residues. V was shortened by 3 bases and J by 5 bases, with 13 bases between the two germline ends. CDR1 is MNHNS, CDR2 SASEGT, per germline. The CDR3: CASSDGALGTEAFF. The CDR3 nucleotides read TGTGCCAGCAGTGACGGCGCACTTGGTACTGAAGCTTTCTTT.

The genes are TRBV4-3 and TRBJ2-1; D may be TRBD2 (6 bases). This CDR3 comprises 16 residues. Germline V gives CDR1 LGHNA, CDR2 YSLEER. Trimming pared 4 bases from V and 4 bases from J, leaving 17 bases between. CDR3 region: CASSPNPGLNYNEQFF. Written as DNA, the CDR3 is TGCGCCAGCAGCCCCAACCCGGGACTCAATTACAATGAGCAGTTCTTC.

This clone was seen a handful of times. This chain joins TRBV6-2 or TRBV6-3 and TRBJ2-5; D may be TRBD1 (6 bases). The CDR3 is made up of 14 amino acids. The germline V gene encodes CDR1 MNHEY and CDR2 SVGEGT. V lost 1 base and J 6 bases, leaving 12 bases between the germline ends. The CDR3 protein is CASSYLGRDKTQYF. CDR3 nucleotide sequence: TGTGCCAGCAGTTACTTAGGACGGGACAAGACCCAGTACTTC.

This chain links TRBV4-1 with TRBJ2-7; 14 bases agree with TRBD2. Germline-derived CDR1 and CDR2 are MGHRA and YSYEKL. The V and J ends lost 0 bases and 4 bases, in that order; junction bases with no gene match: 8. The CDR3 loop spans 18 amino acids. CDR3: CASSQEIAGTSGRYEQYF. The CDR3 DNA reads as TGCGCCAGCAGCCAAGAGATAGCCGGGACTAGCGGGAGATACGAGCAGTACTTC.

The chain employs TRBV30 and TRBJ1-4; 10 bases are shared with TRBD1. The CDR3 loop spans 15 amino acids. V gave up 2 bases and J gave up 13 bases; unmatched junction bases: 13. CDR1 and CDR2 (germline): GTSNPN, SVGIG (reference sequence). The CDR3 nucleotides are TGTGCCTGGAGTTCGAGGGACAGGGGACGGTCTGGACTGTTTTTT. Translating gives CAWSSRDRGRSGLFF.

The chain combines TRBV5-1 with TRBJ2-5, with 14 bases identical to TRBD2. Per the germline V gene, CDR1 is SGHRS and CDR2 is YFSETQ. This CDR3 contains 21 residues. Trimming cost V 3 bases and J 5 bases; bases outside gene matches: 21. The CDR3 DNA follows: TGCGCCAGCAGCTCCCCCCGGCTGACAGCTAGACTAGCGGGAGGGAGGGAGACCCAGTACTTC. It yields the protein CASSSPRLTARLAGGRETQYF.

The chain recombines TRBV7-2 with TRBJ2-2; TRBD2 aligns across 8 bases. J lost 7 bases, V lost 1 base, and 14 bases had no gene match. The CDR3 has 18 amino acids. Germline values: CDR1 SGHTA, CDR2 FQGNSA. The CDR3 DNA reads TGTGCCAGCAGCTTAGTGGTTGGTAGCGGGGACCTATACGGGGAGCTGTTTTTT. Protein product: CASSLVVGSGDLYGELFF.

The chain recombines TRBV2 with TRBJ2-7, with unresolved D. V was clipped by 2 bases and J by 1 base, with 6 bases between them. The CDR3 sequence is 13 residues long. Germline assignment: CDR1 SNHLY and CDR2 FYNNEI. Here the CDR3 DNA reads TGTGCCAGCAGTGAAAATATTTCCTACGAGCAGTACTTC. Translation: CASSENISYEQYF.

The chain recombines TRBV12-3 or TRBV12-4 with TRBJ1-3; TRBD1 matches at 7 bases. Trimming cost V 7 bases and J 3 bases; bases outside gene matches: 0. The CDR3 is 12 amino acids. CDR3 nucleotides: TGTGCCAGCACAGGGGGTGGAAACACCATATATTTT. Amino acid sequence: CASTGGGNTIYF.

This chain joins TRBV9 and TRBJ2-5; 9 bases are shared with TRBD2. CDR1 is SGDLS, CDR2 YYNGEE, per germline. Trimming at V came to 3 bases and at J to 4 bases, leaving 13 bases not matched to a gene. The CDR3 consists of 17 residues. The CDR3: CASSAGASGNSPETQYF. The CDR3 nucleotides are TGTGCCAGCAGCGCTGGGGCTAGCGGGAACTCGCCAGAGACCCAGTACTTC.